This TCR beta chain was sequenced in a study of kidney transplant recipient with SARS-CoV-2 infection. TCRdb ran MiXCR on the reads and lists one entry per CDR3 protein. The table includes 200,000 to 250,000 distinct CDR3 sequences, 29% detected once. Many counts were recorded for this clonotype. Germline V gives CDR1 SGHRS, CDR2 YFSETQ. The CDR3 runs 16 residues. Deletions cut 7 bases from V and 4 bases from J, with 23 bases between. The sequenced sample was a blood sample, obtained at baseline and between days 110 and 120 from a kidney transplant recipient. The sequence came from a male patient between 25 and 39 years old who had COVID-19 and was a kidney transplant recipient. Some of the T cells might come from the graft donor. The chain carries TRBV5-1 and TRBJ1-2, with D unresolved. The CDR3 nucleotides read TGCGCCAGCGGAATTGGATCGGTTCGAAAGACCTATGGCTACACCTTC. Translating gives CASGIGSVRKTYGYTF.